This passage covers 19 T cell receptor beta chains from one sample sequenced in a study of blood T cell repertoires in COVID-19. Clones were sequenced by immunoSEQ multiplex PCR, and TCRdb holds only the in-frame ones, with some missing. Among under 150,000 clones, approximately 80% were seen once, and the ten largest hold 8.8%. The sequenced sample consisted of peripheral blood. The source of these receptors is a woman over 75 in a cohort sampled during active or convalescent COVID-19.

This clone showed up just a few times. V usage is TRBV27 and J usage is TRBJ1-1, with a tentative D call TRBD1 (5 bases). Trimming shortened V by 6 bases and J by 6 bases, and 20 bases separated the two germline ends. Germline loops: CDR1 MNHEY, CDR2 SMNVEV (reference sequence). The length of the CDR3 is 15 residues. CDR3 residues: CASRSRPGWGAEAFF. Written as DNA, the CDR3 is TGTGCCAGCAGATCCCGACCGGGATGGGGGGCTGAAGCTTTCTTT.

DNA for the CDR3: TGTGCCAGCAGTGAAGCTAGCGGGGGCTCCAATGAGCAGTTCTTC. It translates to CASSEASGGSNEQFF. The chain uses TRBV6-1 and TRBJ2-1; 9 bases are shared with TRBD2. V shed 0 bases, J shed 6 bases, and the junction held 3 bases outside the gene matches. This CDR3 comprises 15 residues. Germline CDR1 and CDR2: MNHNS and SASEGT.

The chain employs TRBV3-1 (or the pseudogene TRBV3-2) and TRBJ1-3, with D possibly being TRBD1 (6 bases). The V end was cut by 2 bases, the J end by 0 bases, with 8 bases between. CDR3 length: 15 amino acids. Germline V gene lookup returns CDR1 LGHDT and CDR2 YNNKEL (reference sequence). CDR3 coding DNA: TGTGCCAGCAGCCAACCCAGGGGCTCTGGAAACACCATATATTTT. Translated: CASSQPRGSGNTIYF.

This chain uses TRBV7-8 with TRBJ2-2; no clear D gene. Germline lookup yields CDR1 SGHVS and CDR2 FQNEAQ. V shed 0 bases and J shed 7 bases, with 9 bases lying between them. This CDR3 has 14 amino acids. The CDR3 bases are TGTGCCAGCAGCTTAGCCGGGTTGTTCGGGGAGCTGTTTTTT. Its protein product is CASSLAGLFGELFF.

The J gene is TRBJ2-5, the V gene TRBV7-9; TRBD2 matches at 7 bases. The germline gives CDR1 SEHNR, CDR2 FQNEAQ (reference sequence). The trim removed 1 base at V and 2 bases at J, leaving 1 base unmatched. The CDR3 loop spans 14 amino acids. The CDR3 sequence: CASSLGTRQETQYF. The CDR3 nucleotides read TGTGCCAGCAGCTTAGGGACTAGACAAGAGACCCAGTACTTC. Full variable domain (rest looked up from reference TRBV7-9 and TRBJ2-5): DTGVSQNPRHKITKRGQNVTFRCDPISEHNRLYWYRQTLGQGPEFLTYFQNEAQLEKSRLLSDRFSAERPKGSFSTLEIQRTEQGDSAMYLCASSLGTRQETQYFGPGTRLLVL.

J is TRBJ2-2 and V is TRBV18; D possibly corresponds to TRBD2 (6 bases). The V gene's germline CDR1 is KGHSH and CDR2 LQKENI. V shed 0 bases and J shed 6 bases, with 8 bases lying between them. The CDR3 loop spans 14 amino acids. This CDR3 is CASSPPGGAGELFF. The CDR3 DNA follows: TGTGCCAGCTCACCACCTGGCGGGGCCGGGGAGCTGTTTTTT.

This chain connects TRBV6-1 to TRBJ1-2, with 9 bases aligning to TRBD1. The V and J ends lost 5 bases and 4 bases, in that order; junction bases with no gene match: 11. This CDR3 is 16 amino acids long. Germline values: CDR1 MNHNS, CDR2 SASEGT. As DNA, the CDR3 is TGTGCCAGCAGTAAAGGGGGACAGGGAACGTTCTATGGCTACACCTTC. It codes for CASSKGGQGTFYGYTF.

The chain couples TRBV5-3 to TRBJ1-1; D is unresolved. TRBV5-3 is filed as an ORF, its function uncertain. V shed 10 bases and J shed 1 base, with 11 bases lying between them. This CDR3 contains 12 residues. The CDR3 protein is CAESRGNTEAFF. CDR3 coding DNA: TGTGCCGAGTCTCGGGGGAACACTGAAGCTTTCTTT.

CDR3 residues: CASSQVPSGGLEEQFF. DNA for the CDR3: TGCGCCAGCAGCCAAGTTCCTAGCGGGGGGCTTGAAGAGCAGTTCTTC. The chain couples TRBV4-1 to TRBJ2-1; TRBD2 agrees at 11 bases. V lost 1 base and J lost 10; bases outside the gene matches: 9. The CDR3 contains 16 residues. Germline V gives CDR1 MGHRA, CDR2 YSYEKL.

V and J are TRBV19 and TRBJ2-3, with TRBD1 as a possible D gene (6 bases). This CDR3 contains 14 residues. V was shortened by 5 bases and J by 5 bases, with 14 bases between the two germline ends. In germline, CDR1 is LNHDA, CDR2 SQIVND (reference sequence). DNA for the CDR3: TGTGCCAGTAGTGCGCAGGGGTTTTTAGATACGCAGTATTTT. This gives the protein CASSAQGFLDTQYF. Based on the CDR3 plus reference TRBV19 and TRBJ2-3, the full variable domain is DGGITQSPKYLFRKEGQNVTLSCEQNLNHDAMYWYRQDPGQGLRLIYYSQIVNDFQKGDIAEGYSVSREKKESFPLTVTSAQKNPTAFYLCASSAQGFLDTQYFGPGTRLTVL.

The chain combines TRBV3-1 (or the pseudogene TRBV3-2) with TRBJ1-1; D is unclear. Germline CDR1 LGHDT, CDR2 YNNKEL (reference sequence). V was cut by 4 bases and J by 1 base, with 4 bases left in between. This CDR3 contains 12 residues. The chain's CDR3 is CASSRGNTEAFF. The CDR3 coding sequence is TGTGCCAGCAGCCGAGGGAACACTGAAGCTTTCTTT.

The chain is built from TRBV4-1 and TRBJ2-1; D unresolved. CDR1 MGHRA and CDR2 YSYEKL come from the germline V gene. Trimming shortened V by 0 bases and J by 5 bases, and 8 bases separated the two germline ends. The CDR3 totals 14 residues. CDR3 DNA sequence: TGCGCCAGCAGCCAAGACCCGTACAACAATGAGCAGTTCTTC. The encoded protein is CASSQDPYNNEQFF.

This sequence joins TRBV7-6 and TRBJ2-5, with D perhaps matching TRBD2 (6 bases). The CDR3 extends over 15 amino acids. V was shortened by 5 bases and J by 4 bases, with 17 bases between the two germline ends. Germline lookup yields CDR1 SGHVS and CDR2 FNYEAQ. The CDR3: CASSRGWGVAETQYF. The CDR3, as DNA: TGTGCCAGCAGCCGGGGGTGGGGGGTGGCAGAGACCCAGTACTTC.

The chain carries TRBV6-5 and TRBJ2-4; perhaps TRBD1 as D (5 bases). Germline V CDR1 and CDR2: MNHEY, SVGAGI. The CDR3 consists of 13 residues. Trimming took off 6 bases at V and 0 bases at J, with 6 bases between the two ends. The CDR3 DNA reads TGTGCCAGCAGAGGGGTAGCCAAAAACATTCAGTACTTC. This gives the protein CASRGVAKNIQYF.

The chain joins TRBV24-1 to TRBJ2-1; 8 bases agree with TRBD1. The V segment lost 4 bases and the J segment 8 bases; nucleotides outside the gene matches: 6. CDR1 and CDR2 from the germline V gene are KGHDR and SFDVKD. The CDR3 has 14 amino acids. CDR3 DNA: TGTGCCACCAGTGACCCCGACAGGGGCCATGAGCAGTTCTTC. It codes for CATSDPDRGHEQFF.

This chain uses TRBV30 with TRBJ1-6; 7 bases are shared with TRBD1. The CDR3 runs 13 residues. Unmatched junction bases numbered 2, after V lost 0 bases and J lost 9 bases. Germline V gene sequence: CDR1 GTSNPN, CDR2 SVGIG (reference sequence). The DNA for the CDR3 is TGTGCCTGGAGTGTGGACAGGTTTTCACCCCTCCACTTT. As protein: CAWSVDRFSPLHF.

This clone was seen a single time. The rearrangement uses TRBV5-6 and TRBJ2-1; D unclear. Germline V gives CDR1 SGHDT, CDR2 YYEEEE. The V and J ends lost 0 bases and 5 bases respectively, with 3 bases between them. CDR3 length: 12 residues. CDR3 sequence: CASSLVNNEQFF. CDR3 DNA: TGTGCCAGCAGCTTGGTAAACAATGAGCAGTTCTTC.

The chain employs TRBV28 and TRBJ2-1; D is unclear. CDR3 size: 14 residues. Germline CDR1 is MDHEN and CDR2 is SYDVKM. V was pared by 11 bases and J by 7 bases, with 21 bases between. The CDR3 DNA sequence: TGTGCCTGGAACCGCGCTGTATTACAGAATGAGCAGTTCTTC. Amino acids: CAWNRAVLQNEQFF.

The J gene is TRBJ1-5, the V gene TRBV5-5, with D possibly TRBD1 on 5 matching bases. There are 16 residues in the CDR3. V lost 1 base, J lost 4 bases, and 15 bases lay in between. Germline V gene sequence: CDR1 SGHKS, CDR2 YYEKEE (reference sequence). The CDR3 bases are TGTGCCAGCAGCTTGTTGGGATCTCAGGGAAATCAGCCCCAGCATTTT. Residues: CASSLLGSQGNQPQHF.